These T cell receptor beta chains were read from a single sample in a study of CD8 T cells in Susac syndrome. TCRdb redid the calling of the immunoSEQ multiplex PCR reads with MiXCR, one entry per CDR3 protein. The table records about 200,000 distinct CDR3 sequences, over 90% of them present only once. Sample: CD4+ T cells from PBMCs. The receptors shown here come from a human donor with multiple sclerosis. CDR3s leave out the opening cysteine and the closing phenylalanine or tryptophan. The order of the fields is CDR3 length, V gene, J gene, CDR3 protein.

cdr3_length: 13; v_call: TRBV5-1; j_call: TRBJ2-2; cdr3_aa: ASRRTGSNTGELF
cdr3_length: 13; v_call: TRBV20-1; j_call: TRBJ2-1; cdr3_aa: SARDPASGYNEQF
cdr3_length: 12; v_call: TRBV5-1; j_call: TRBJ2-2; cdr3_aa: ATERGDNTGELF
cdr3_length: 11; v_call: TRBV29-1; j_call: TRBJ2-5; cdr3_aa: SGHTSGQETQY
cdr3_length: 11; v_call: TRBV5-1; j_call: TRBJ1-1; cdr3_aa: ASSPDGHTEAF
cdr3_length: 10; v_call: TRBV20-1; j_call: TRBJ1-1; cdr3_aa: SARDEAGGAF
cdr3_length: 10; v_call: TRBV20-1; j_call: TRBJ2-7; cdr3_aa: SALDGPYEQY
cdr3_length: 14; v_call: TRBV10-3; j_call: TRBJ2-1; cdr3_aa: AIKPYTSGRASEQF
cdr3_length: 13; v_call: TRBV5-1; j_call: TRBJ2-1; cdr3_aa: ASSKGAIGLNEQF
cdr3_length: 12; v_call: TRBV7-8; j_call: TRBJ1-1; cdr3_aa: ASNPSGANTEAF
cdr3_length: 10; v_call: TRBV15; j_call: TRBJ2-1; cdr3_aa: ATSSELNEQF